This passage covers 8 T cell receptor beta chains from one sample sequenced in a study of CD8 T cells in ankylosing spondylitis. TCRdb called the 5' RACE reads again in MiXCR, with one record for every CDR3 protein. Found here are around 230,000 distinct CDR3 sequences, 8% to 9.5% of them singletons; the top ten hold nearly 7%. The material sequenced was blood, either unsorted or a sorted T cell fraction (not recorded which). The receptor source for this set is a male donor with ankylosing spondylitis or in good health (not recorded which).

A note on this clonotype: A clone one base away is much larger, so this may be a read error. The chain employs TRBV29-1 and TRBJ1-4; D is undetermined. Trimming cost V 7 bases and J 7 bases, with 10 bases left between them. This CDR3 is 11 amino acids long. Germline lookup yields CDR1 SQVTM and CDR2 ANQGSEA. CDR3 in amino acids: CSAGMGEKLFF. For the CDR3, the DNA is TGCAGCGCGGGAATGGGTGAAAAACTGTTTTTT.

This clonotype was counted many times. The chain couples TRBV6-1 to TRBJ1-1, with 10 bases that match TRBD1. Germline V lookup: CDR1 MNHNS, CDR2 SASEGT. V was clipped by 7 bases and J by 11 bases; unmatched bases: 16. CDR3 length: 15 residues. CDR3: CASTYGTGAAMAAFF. The CDR3 coding sequence is TGTGCCAGCACCTACGGGACAGGGGCCGCGATGGCGGCTTTCTTT.

This clonotype has at least ten counts. J is TRBJ2-5 and V is TRBV20-1; 7 bases map to TRBD1. This CDR3 comprises 13 residues. Germline CDR1 is DFQATT and CDR2 is SNEGSKA (reference sequence). Trimming cost V 2 bases and J 2 bases; bases outside gene matches: 2. The CDR3 region has the DNA TGCAGTGCTAGAACGACAGGGCAAGAGACCCAGTACTTC. Its protein is CSARTTGQETQYF.

This clonotype was picked up many times. This sequence joins TRBV20-1 and TRBJ2-1; 7 bases align to TRBD1. Trimming removed 3 bases from V and 5 bases from J; junction bases left unmatched: 13. Germline V gene sequence: CDR1 DFQATT, CDR2 SNEGSKA (reference sequence). The CDR3 contains 16 residues. The CDR3 region has the DNA TGCAGTGCTAGGAGGCCCGGGACAGCGGTGGACAATGAGCAGTTCTTC. Its translation: CSARRPGTAVDNEQFF.

Many counts were recorded for this clonotype. This sequence joins TRBV4-3 and TRBJ2-1; either TRBD1 or TRBD2 may fit D (5 bases each). Trimming shortened V by 0 bases and J by 3 bases, and 9 bases separated the two germline ends. Germline V gene data show CDR1 as LGHNA and CDR2 as YSLEER. CDR3 size: 15 residues. CDR3 nucleotides: TGCGCCAGCAGCCAAGATTGGGGGAGCTACAATGAGCAGTTCTTC. The encoded protein is CASSQDWGSYNEQFF.

The sample holds many counts of this clonotype. V is TRBV20-1 and J is TRBJ2-7; unclear D gene. With 2 bases removed from V and 8 bases from J, the gap between germline ends came to 10 bases. The CDR3 contains 11 residues. Germline values: CDR1 DFQATT, CDR2 SNEGSKA (reference sequence). CDR3 residues: CSARSLTQQYF. In DNA form, the CDR3 reads TGCAGTGCTAGATCGTTGACCCAGCAGTACTTC.

This clonotype was recorded many times. The CDR3 DNA follows: TGCAGTGCTAGAGAAGAGGGGATCTCGCCCCTCCACTTT. Its translation is CSAREEGISPLHF. V usage is TRBV20-1 and J usage is TRBJ1-6; tentatively, D is TRBD1 (5 bases). There are 13 residues in the CDR3. V was clipped by 0 bases and J by 13 bases, with 13 bases between them. Germline-derived CDR1 and CDR2 are DFQATT and SNEGSKA (reference sequence).

This clonotype has at least ten counts. This chain connects TRBV20-1 to TRBJ2-7, with TRBD1 matching 7 bases. Losses at the gene ends were 3 bases for V and 2 bases for J; bases not matched to a gene: 7. Looked up from germline, CDR1 is DFQATT and CDR2 is SNEGSKA (reference sequence). This CDR3 has 14 amino acids. CDR3 region: CSARTLTGAYEQYF. CDR3 nucleotide sequence: TGCAGTGCTAGGACCCTAACAGGGGCCTACGAGCAGTACTTC.